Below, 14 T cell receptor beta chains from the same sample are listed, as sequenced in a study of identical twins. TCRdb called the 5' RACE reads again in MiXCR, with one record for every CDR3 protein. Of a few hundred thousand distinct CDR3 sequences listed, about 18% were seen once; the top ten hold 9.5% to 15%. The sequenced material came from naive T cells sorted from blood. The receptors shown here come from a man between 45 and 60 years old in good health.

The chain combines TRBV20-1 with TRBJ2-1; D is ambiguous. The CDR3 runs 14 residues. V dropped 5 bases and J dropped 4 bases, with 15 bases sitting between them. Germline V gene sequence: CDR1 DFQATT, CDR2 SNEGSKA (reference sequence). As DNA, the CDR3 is TGCAGTGCTCTTAAGAGAGGTACATACAATGAGCAGTTCTTC. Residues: CSALKRGTYNEQFF.

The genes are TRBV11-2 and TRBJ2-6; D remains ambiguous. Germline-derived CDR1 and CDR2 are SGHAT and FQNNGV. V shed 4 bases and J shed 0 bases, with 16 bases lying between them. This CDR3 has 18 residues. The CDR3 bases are TGTGCCAGCAGCTCCGTAACAACTATTTACTCTGGGGCCAACGTCCTGACTTTC. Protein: CASSSVTTIYSGANVLTF.

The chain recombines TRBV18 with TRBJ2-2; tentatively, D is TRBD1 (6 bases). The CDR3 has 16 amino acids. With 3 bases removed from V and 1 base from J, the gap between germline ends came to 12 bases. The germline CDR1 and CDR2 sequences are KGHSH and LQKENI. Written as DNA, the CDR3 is TGTGCCAGCTCACCGTCCCAGGGGCAGAACACCGGGGAGCTGTTTTTT. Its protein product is CASSPSQGQNTGELFF.

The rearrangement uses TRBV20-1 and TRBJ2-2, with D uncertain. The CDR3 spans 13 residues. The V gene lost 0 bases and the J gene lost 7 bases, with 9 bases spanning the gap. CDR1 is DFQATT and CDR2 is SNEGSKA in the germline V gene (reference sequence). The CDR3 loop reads CSAREALVGELFF. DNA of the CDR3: TGCAGTGCTAGAGAGGCGTTGGTCGGGGAGCTGTTTTTT.

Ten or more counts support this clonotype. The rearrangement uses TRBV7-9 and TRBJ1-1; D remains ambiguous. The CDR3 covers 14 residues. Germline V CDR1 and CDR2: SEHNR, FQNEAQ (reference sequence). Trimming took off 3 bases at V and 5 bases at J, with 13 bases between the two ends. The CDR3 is CASSLEGLATEAFF. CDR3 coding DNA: TGTGCCAGCAGCTTGGAAGGGCTCGCAACTGAAGCTTTCTTT.

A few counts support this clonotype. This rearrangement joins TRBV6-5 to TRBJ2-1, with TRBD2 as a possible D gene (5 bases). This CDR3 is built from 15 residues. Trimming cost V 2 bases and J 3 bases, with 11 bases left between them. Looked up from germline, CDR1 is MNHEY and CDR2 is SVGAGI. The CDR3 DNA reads TGTGCCAGCAGTTACAGTTTTAGCGACTACAATGAGCAGTTCTTC. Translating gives CASSYSFSDYNEQFF.

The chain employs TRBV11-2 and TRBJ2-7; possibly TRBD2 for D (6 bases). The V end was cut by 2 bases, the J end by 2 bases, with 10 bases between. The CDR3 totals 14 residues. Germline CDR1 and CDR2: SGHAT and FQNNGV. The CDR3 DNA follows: TGTGCCAGCAGCTTATACCCGGGGGCCTACGAGCAGTACTTC. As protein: CASSLYPGAYEQYF.

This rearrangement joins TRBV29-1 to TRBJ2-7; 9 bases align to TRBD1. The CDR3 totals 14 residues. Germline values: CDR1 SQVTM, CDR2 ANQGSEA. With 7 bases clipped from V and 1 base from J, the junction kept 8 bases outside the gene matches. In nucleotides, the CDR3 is TGCAGCGCCCTAGGGACAGGGAGATCCTACGAGCAGTACTTC. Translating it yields CSALGTGRSYEQYF.

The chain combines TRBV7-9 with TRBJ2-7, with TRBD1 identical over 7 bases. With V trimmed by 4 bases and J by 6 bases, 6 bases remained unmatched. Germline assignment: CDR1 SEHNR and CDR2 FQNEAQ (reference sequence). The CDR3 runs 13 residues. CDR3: CASSSIQGSEQYF. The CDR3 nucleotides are TGTGCCAGCAGCTCCATACAGGGGAGCGAGCAGTACTTC.

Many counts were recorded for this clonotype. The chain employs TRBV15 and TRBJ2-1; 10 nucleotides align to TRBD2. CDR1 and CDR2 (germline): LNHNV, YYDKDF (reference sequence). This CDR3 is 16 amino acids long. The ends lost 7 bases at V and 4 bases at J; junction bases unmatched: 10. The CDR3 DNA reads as TGTGCCACCAAGGGTTTACGGACTAGCGGTTACAATGAGCAGTTCTTC. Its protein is CATKGLRTSGYNEQFF.

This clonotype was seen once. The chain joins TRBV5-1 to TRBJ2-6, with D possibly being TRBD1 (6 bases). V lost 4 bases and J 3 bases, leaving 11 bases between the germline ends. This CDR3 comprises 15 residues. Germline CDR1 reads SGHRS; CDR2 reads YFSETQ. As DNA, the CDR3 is TGCGCCAGCAGCCGTGCAGGGGTTGGGGCCAACGTCCTGACTTTC. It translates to CASSRAGVGANVLTF.

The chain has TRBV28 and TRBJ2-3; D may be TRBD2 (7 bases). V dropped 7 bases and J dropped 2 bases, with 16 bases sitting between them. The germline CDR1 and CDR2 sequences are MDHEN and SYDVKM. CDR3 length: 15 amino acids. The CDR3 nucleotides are TGTGCCAGCATGGGTGGGGGGGCGTCCACAGATACGCAGTATTTT. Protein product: CASMGGGASTDTQYF.

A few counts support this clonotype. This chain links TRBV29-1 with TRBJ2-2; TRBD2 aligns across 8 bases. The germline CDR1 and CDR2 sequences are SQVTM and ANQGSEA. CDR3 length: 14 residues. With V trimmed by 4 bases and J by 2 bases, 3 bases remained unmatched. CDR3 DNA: TGCAGCGTTGCACTAGCGGCAAACACCGGGGAGCTGTTTTTT. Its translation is CSVALAANTGELFF.

The chain's CDR3 is CASSLEPWAPGELFF. In DNA, the CDR3 is TGTGCCAGCAGCTTAGAGCCCTGGGCACCAGGGGAGCTGTTTTTT. The chain is built from TRBV11-2 and TRBJ2-2; D gene uncertain. Germline V gene lookup returns CDR1 SGHAT and CDR2 FQNNGV. This CDR3 region has 15 residues. V shed 0 bases and J shed 8 bases, with 13 bases lying between them.